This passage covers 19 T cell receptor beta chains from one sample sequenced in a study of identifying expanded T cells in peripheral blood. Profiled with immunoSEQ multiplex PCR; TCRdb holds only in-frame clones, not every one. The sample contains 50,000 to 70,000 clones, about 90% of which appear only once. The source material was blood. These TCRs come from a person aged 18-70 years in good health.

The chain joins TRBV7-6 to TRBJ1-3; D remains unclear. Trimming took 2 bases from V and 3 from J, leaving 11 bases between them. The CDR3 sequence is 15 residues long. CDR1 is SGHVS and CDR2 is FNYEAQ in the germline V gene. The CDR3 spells CASSLRLGNGNTIYF. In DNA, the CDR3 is TGTGCCAGCAGCTTACGACTAGGGAATGGAAACACCATATATTTT.

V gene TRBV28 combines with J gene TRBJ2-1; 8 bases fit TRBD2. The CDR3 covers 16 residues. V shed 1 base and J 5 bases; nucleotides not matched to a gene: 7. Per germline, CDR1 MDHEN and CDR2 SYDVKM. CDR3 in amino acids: CASSLYGGAQHNEQFF. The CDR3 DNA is TGTGCCAGCAGTTTATACGGGGGGGCCCAACACAATGAGCAGTTCTTC.

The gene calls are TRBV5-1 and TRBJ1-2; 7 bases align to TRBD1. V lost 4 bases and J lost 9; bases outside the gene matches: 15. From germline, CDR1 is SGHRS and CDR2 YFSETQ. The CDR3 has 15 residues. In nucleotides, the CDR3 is TGCGCCAGCAGCCCAGGGAGGACAGGCGATTTACGCTACACCTTC. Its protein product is CASSPGRTGDLRYTF.

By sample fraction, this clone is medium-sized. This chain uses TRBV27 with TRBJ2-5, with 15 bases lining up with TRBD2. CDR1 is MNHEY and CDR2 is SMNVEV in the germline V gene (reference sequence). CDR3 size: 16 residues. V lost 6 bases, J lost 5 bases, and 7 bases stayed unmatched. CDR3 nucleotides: TGTGCCAGCAGCCCGGGACTAGCGGGGGGTCAGGAGACCCAGTACTTC. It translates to CASSPGLAGGQETQYF.

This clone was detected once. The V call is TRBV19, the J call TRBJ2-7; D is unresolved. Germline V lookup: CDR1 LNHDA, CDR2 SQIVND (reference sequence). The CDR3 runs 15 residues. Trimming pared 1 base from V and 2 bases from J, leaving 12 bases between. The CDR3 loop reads CASSIVAGGAYEQYF. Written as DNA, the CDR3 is TGTGCCAGTAGTATAGTGGCAGGCGGCGCCTACGAGCAGTACTTC. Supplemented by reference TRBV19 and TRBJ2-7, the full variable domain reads DGGITQSPKYLFRKEGQNVTLSCEQNLNHDAMYWYRQDPGQGLRLIYYSQIVNDFQKGDIAEGYSVSREKKESFPLTVTSAQKNPTAFYLCASSIVAGGAYEQYFGPGTRLTVT.

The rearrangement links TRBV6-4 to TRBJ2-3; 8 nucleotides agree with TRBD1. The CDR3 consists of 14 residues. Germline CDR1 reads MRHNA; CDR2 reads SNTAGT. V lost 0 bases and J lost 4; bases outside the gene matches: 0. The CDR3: CASSDSTGADTQYF. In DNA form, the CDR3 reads TGTGCCAGCAGTGACTCGACAGGGGCAGATACGCAGTATTTT.

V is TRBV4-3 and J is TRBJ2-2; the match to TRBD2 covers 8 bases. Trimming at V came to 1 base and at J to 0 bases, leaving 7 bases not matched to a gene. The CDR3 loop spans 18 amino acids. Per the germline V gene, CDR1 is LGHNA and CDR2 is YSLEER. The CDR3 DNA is TGCGCCAGCAGCCAAGGAGACCTAGCGGGCGCGAACACCGGGGAGCTGTTTTTT. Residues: CASSQGDLAGANTGELFF.

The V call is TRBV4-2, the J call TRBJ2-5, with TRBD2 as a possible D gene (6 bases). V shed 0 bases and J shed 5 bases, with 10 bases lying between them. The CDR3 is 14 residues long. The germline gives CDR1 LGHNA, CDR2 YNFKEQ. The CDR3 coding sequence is TGTGCCAGCAGCCAAGATTTACGGGAGGAGACCCAGTACTTC. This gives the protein CASSQDLREETQYF.

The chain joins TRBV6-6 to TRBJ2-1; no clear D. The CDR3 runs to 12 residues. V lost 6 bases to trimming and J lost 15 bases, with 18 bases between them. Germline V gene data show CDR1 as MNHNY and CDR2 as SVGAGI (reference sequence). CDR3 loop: CASSQPGLRPFF. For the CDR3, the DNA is TGTGCCAGCAGCCAGCCGGGCCTCAGACCGTTCTTC.

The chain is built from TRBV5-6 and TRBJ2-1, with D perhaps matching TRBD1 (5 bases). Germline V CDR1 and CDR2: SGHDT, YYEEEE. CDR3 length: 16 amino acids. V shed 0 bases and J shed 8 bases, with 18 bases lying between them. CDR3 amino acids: CASSLALGQMGHEQFF. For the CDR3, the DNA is TGTGCCAGCAGCTTGGCCCTGGGCCAAATGGGGCATGAGCAGTTCTTC.

DNA for the CDR3: TGTGCCAGCTCACTAAAGACAGGACCGAGCACAGATACGCAGTATTTT. Translating gives CASSLKTGPSTDTQYF. V is TRBV18 and J is TRBJ2-3; perhaps TRBD1 as D (6 bases). The germline V gene encodes CDR1 KGHSH and CDR2 LQKENI. V was trimmed by 4 bases and J by 0 bases, leaving 14 bases between them. This CDR3 contains 16 residues.

In DNA, the CDR3 is TGTGCCAGCAGTTACTTGACGGGGAACACTGAAGCTTTCTTT. It translates to CASSYLTGNTEAFF. This rearrangement joins TRBV6-6 to TRBJ1-1, with D unresolved. The CDR3 loop spans 14 amino acids. The germline gives CDR1 MNHNY, CDR2 SVGAGI (reference sequence). Trimming took 1 base from V and 1 from J, leaving 7 bases between them.

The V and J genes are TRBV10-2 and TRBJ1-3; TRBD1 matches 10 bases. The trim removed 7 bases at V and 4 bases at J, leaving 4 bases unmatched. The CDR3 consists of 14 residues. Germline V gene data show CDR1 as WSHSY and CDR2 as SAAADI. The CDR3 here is CASMGQGKGNTIYF. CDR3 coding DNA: TGCGCCAGCATGGGACAGGGGAAAGGAAACACCATATATTTT.

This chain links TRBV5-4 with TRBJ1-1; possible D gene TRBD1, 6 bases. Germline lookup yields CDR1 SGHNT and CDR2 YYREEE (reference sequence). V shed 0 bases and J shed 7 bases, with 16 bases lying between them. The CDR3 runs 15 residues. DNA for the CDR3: TGTGCCAGCAGCTTGGGGGGGGCCGGTGACCTTGAAGCTTTCTTT. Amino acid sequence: CASSLGGAGDLEAFF.

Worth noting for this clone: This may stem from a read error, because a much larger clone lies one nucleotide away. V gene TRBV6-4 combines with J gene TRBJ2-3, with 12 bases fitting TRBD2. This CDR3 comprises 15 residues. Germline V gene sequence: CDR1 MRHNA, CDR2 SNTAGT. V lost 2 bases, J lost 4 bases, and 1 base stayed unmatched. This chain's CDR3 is CASSDASGGADTQYF. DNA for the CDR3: TGTGCCAGCAGTGACGCTAGCGGGGGGGCAGATACGCAGTATTTT.

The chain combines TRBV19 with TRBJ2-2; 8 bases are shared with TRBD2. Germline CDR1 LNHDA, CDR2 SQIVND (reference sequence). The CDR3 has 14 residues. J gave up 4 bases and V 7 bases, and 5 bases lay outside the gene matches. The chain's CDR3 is CASTERGSTGELFF. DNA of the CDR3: TGTGCCAGTACGGAGCGGGGGAGCACCGGGGAGCTGTTTTTT.

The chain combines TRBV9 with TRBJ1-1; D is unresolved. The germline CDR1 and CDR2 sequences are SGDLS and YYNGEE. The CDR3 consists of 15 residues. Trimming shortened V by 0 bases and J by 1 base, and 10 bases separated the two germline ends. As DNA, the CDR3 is TGTGCCAGCAGCGTAGAAGGCTTCCGGAACACTGAAGCTTTCTTT. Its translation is CASSVEGFRNTEAFF.

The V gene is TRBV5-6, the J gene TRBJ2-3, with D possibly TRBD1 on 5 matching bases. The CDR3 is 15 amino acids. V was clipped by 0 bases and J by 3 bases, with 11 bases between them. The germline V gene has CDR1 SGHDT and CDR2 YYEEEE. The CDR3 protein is CASSLAGSVTDTQYF. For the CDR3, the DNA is TGTGCCAGCAGCTTGGCAGGGTCGGTGACAGATACGCAGTATTTT. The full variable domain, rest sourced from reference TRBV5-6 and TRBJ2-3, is DAGVTQSPTHLIKTRGQQVTLRCSPKSGHDTVSWYQQALGQGPQFIFQYYEEEERQRGNFPDRFSGHQFPNYSSELNVNALLLGDSALYLCASSLAGSVTDTQYFGPGTRLTVL.

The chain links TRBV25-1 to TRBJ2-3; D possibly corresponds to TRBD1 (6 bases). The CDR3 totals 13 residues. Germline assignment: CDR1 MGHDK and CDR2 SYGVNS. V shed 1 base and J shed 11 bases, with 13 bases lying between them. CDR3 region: CASSELGRGMQYF. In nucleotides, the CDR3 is TGTGCCAGCAGTGAATTAGGCAGGGGAATGCAGTATTTT.